This passage covers 6 T cell receptor beta chains from one sample sequenced in a study of CD8+CD57+ T cells in acquired aplastic anemia. Both TCR beta VDJ combination and CDR3 sequence profiling were carried out. Genomic DNA was the template for this profiling. One entry per CDR3 protein results from TCRdb running MiXCR on the reads. The repertoire holds under 250,000 distinct CDR3 sequences, with roughly 60% as singletons. Patients sequenced had flow cytometry evidence of CD8+CD57+ cell expansion. Sequenced input: sorted CD4+, CD8+, or CD8+CD57+ T cells (not recorded which) from PBMCs. The source of these receptors is a human donor with aplastic anemia.

CDR3 nucleotide sequence: TGTGCCAGCAGTTTGGGCAGGGCAGGGCGTGGGCAGTACTTC. Protein product: CASSLGRAGRGQYF. The chain links TRBV28 to TRBJ2-7; weak D call: TRBD1 (5 bases). The ends were cut back, 3 bases at V and 9 bases at J, with 18 bases in the middle. This CDR3 spans 14 amino acids. Germline loops: CDR1 MDHEN, CDR2 SYDVKM.

The chain carries TRBV11-3 and TRBJ2-7; either TRBD1 or TRBD2 may fit D (5 bases each). Per germline, CDR1 SGHNT and CDR2 YENEEA. Deletions cut 2 bases from V and 7 bases from J, with 27 bases between. The CDR3 totals 18 residues. As DNA, the CDR3 is TGTGCCAGCAGCTTACGGCGTTCCTACCGGGACCCTTGGACGGAGCAGTACTTC. Translation: CASSLRRSYRDPWTEQYF.

CDR3 DNA sequence: TGTGCCAGCAGCCCAGCAGCGGACAGAACCTATGGCTACACCTTC. Translated, it gives CASSPAADRTYGYTF. The V gene is TRBV7-2, the J gene TRBJ1-2, with D maybe TRBD1 (6 bases). V was cut by 5 bases and J by 4 bases, with 17 bases left in between. The CDR3 spans 15 residues. CDR1 is SGHTA and CDR2 is FQGNSA in the germline V gene.

V gene TRBV29-1 combines with J gene TRBJ1-2; D might be TRBD1 (6 bases). Germline V gives CDR1 SQVTM, CDR2 ANQGSEA. V lost 3 bases, J lost 8 bases, and 13 bases lay in between. This CDR3 comprises 12 residues. The CDR3 protein is CSVDRQAHGYTF. Written as DNA, the CDR3 is TGCAGCGTTGACCGACAGGCCCACGGCTACACCTTC.

The chain carries TRBV24-1 and TRBJ1-2; 8 nucleotides line up with TRBD1. CDR3 length: 16 residues. Germline V gives CDR1 KGHDR, CDR2 SFDVKD. Trimming removed 4 bases from V and 4 bases from J; junction bases left unmatched: 10. The CDR3 spells CATSDRTGMTPYGYTF. The CDR3 bases are TGTGCCACCAGTGACCGGACAGGGATGACACCCTATGGCTACACCTTC.

This clonotype came up a few times. The chain couples TRBV14 to TRBJ2-7, with 8 bases fitting TRBD1. The CDR3 is 14 residues long. V gave up 6 bases and J gave up 12 bases; unmatched junction bases: 16. Germline V lookup: CDR1 SGHDN, CDR2 FVKESK. The chain's CDR3 is CASSYSTGQAPWYF. CDR3 sequence (DNA): TGTGCCAGCAGTTACTCAACGGGACAGGCCCCATGGTACTTC.